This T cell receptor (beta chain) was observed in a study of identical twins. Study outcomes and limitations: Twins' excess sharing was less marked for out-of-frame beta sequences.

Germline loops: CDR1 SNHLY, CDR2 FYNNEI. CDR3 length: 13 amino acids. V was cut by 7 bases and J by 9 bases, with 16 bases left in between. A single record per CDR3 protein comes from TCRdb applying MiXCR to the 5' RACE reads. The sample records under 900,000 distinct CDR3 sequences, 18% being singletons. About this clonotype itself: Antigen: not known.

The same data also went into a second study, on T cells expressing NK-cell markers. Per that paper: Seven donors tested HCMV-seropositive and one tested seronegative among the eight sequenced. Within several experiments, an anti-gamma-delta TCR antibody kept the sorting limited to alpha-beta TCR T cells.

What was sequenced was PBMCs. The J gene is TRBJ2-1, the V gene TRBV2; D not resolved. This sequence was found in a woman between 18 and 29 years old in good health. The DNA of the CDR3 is TGTGCCAGCATTTCCGACAACAGTGGTGAGCAGTTCTTC. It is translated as CASISDNSGEQFF. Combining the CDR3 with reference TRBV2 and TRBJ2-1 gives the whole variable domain EPEVTQTPSHQVTQMGQEVILRCVPISNHLYFYWYRQILGQKVEFLVSFYNNEISEKSEIFDDQFSVERPDGSNFTLKIRSTKLEDSAMYFCASISDNSGEQFFGPGTRLTVL.